These T cell receptor beta chains were read from a single sample in a study of blood T cell repertoires in COVID-19. TCRdb's copy holds only in-frame clones and misses some; the assay was immunoSEQ multiplex PCR. The table shows 19,000 or so clones, with 82% occurring only once. Sequencing input: peripheral blood. The source of these receptors is a human donor in a cohort sampled during active COVID-19. CDR3s include the opening cysteine and the closing phenylalanine or tryptophan. Fields, in order: J gene, D gene, V gene, clone size, CDR3 protein, CDR3 DNA. The D gene is left open where the match is weak. Part of the rows lack a size; the others show once, few, many or a class for expanded clones.

>TRBJ1-2|TRBD1|TRBV19|once
CASSHRTGGFDGYTF
TGTGCCAGTAGTCACCGGACAGGGGGCTTCGATGGCTACACCTTC
>TRBJ2-5|TRBD2|TRBV18|-
CASSSRTSGSRKTQYF
TGTGCCAGCTCATCCCGGACTAGCGGGAGTAGAAAGACCCAGTACTTC
>TRBJ2-5|-|TRBV29-1|once
CSVFTGSTETQYF
TGCAGCGTTTTTACAGGGTCCACAGAGACCCAGTACTTC
>TRBJ2-3|-|TRBV2|-
CASNARGPDTQYF
TGTGCCAGCAACGCCAGGGGCCCAGATACGCAGTATTTT
>TRBJ1-2|TRBD1|TRBV15|-
CATSRAGGYGYTF
TGTGCCACCAGCAGAGCAGGGGGCTATGGCTACACCTTC
>TRBJ1-1|-|TRBV28|-
CASINSILNTEAFF
TGTGCCAGCATAAATAGTATCCTGAACACTGAAGCTTTCTTT
>TRBJ2-3|TRBD2|TRBV10-1|-
CATTYRGTSGTGTDTQYF
TGCGCCACCACTTACCGAGGGACTAGCGGGACGGGCACAGATACGCAGTATTTT
>TRBJ1-5|TRBD1|TRBV24-1|-
CATSEGTGGLYQPQHF
TGTGCCACCAGTGAGGGGACAGGGGGCTTATACCAGCCCCAGCATTTT
>TRBJ2-5|-|TRBV5-1|-
CASSLGGGHQETQYF
TGCGCCAGCAGCTTGGGCGGGGGCCACCAAGAGACCCAGTACTTC
>TRBJ1-1|-|TRBV3-1/TRBV3-2|-
CASSRAQGDTEAFF
TGTGCCAGCAGCCGGGCACAGGGTGACACTGAAGCTTTCTTT
>TRBJ1-6|TRBD1|TRBV7-2|-
CASSFAGTGVRSPLHF
TGTGCCAGCAGCTTCGCCGGGACAGGGGTTCGTTCACCCCTCCACTTT
>TRBJ2-7|-|TRBV5-1|-
CASRYGSGYEQYF
TGCGCCAGCAGGTACGGAAGCGGGTACGAGCAGTACTTC
>TRBJ2-3|TRBD1|TRBV6-5|few
CASSHGTENTDTQYF
TGTGCCAGCAGTCATGGGACAGAAAACACAGATACGCAGTATTTT
>TRBJ1-5|-|TRBV27|once
CASSERNQPQHF
TGTGCCAGCAGTGAGCGCAATCAGCCCCAGCATTTT
>TRBJ2-7|-|TRBV30|-
CAWSSDTFYEQYF
TGTGCCTGGAGTTCCGACACCTTCTACGAGCAGTACTTC
>TRBJ1-3|-|TRBV11-1|-
CASSLTGSSGNTIYF
TGTGCCAGCAGCTTAACGGGGAGCTCTGGAAACACCATATATTTT
>TRBJ2-1|TRBD1|TRBV9|-
CASSPRTGSNEQFF
TGTGCCAGCAGCCCTCGGACAGGCTCCAATGAGCAGTTCTTC
>TRBJ1-3|-|TRBV9|-
CASSGNPGSLPNGNTIYF
TGTGCCAGCAGCGGAAACCCGGGTTCCTTACCCAATGGAAACACCATATATTTT
>TRBJ1-4|-|TRBV28|-
CASSDSRVREKLFF
TGTGCCAGCAGTGACTCCAGGGTTAGGGAAAAACTGTTTTTT
>TRBJ2-1|-|TRBV19|-
CASSGQEAYNEQFF
TGTGCCAGTAGTGGTCAGGAAGCTTACAATGAGCAGTTCTTC
>TRBJ2-7|TRBD2|TRBV27|-
CASSLALGTSRYEQYF
TGTGCCAGCAGTTTAGCTCTCGGGACTAGCAGGTACGAGCAGTACTTC
>TRBJ1-4|-|TRBV28|-
CASSLSRYEKLFF
TGTGCCAGCAGTTTATCCAGATATGAAAAACTGTTTTTT
>TRBJ2-7|-|TRBV10-3|-
CAISGRDTAYEQYF
TGTGCCATCAGTGGCCGGGACACTGCCTACGAGCAGTACTTC
>TRBJ1-6|-|TRBV19|-
CASSRGGVSPLHF
TGTGCCAGTAGTCGGGGGGGGGTGTCACCCCTCCACTTT
>TRBJ2-2|TRBD1|TRBV10-3|-
CAIRRTGYTGELFF
TGTGCCATCAGAAGGACAGGGTACACCGGGGAGCTGTTTTTT
>TRBJ1-4|-|TRBV3-1/TRBV3-2|-
CASSRPLTGRGEKLFF
TGTGCCAGCAGCCGACCCCTGACGGGGAGGGGTGAAAAACTGTTTTTT
>TRBJ2-7|TRBD2|TRBV28|-
CASRVAGPYEQYF
TGTGCCAGCAGGGTAGCGGGTCCCTACGAGCAGTACTTC
>TRBJ2-1|TRBD2|TRBV20-1|-
CSASGLGDTKTGTRPYNEQFF
TGCAGTGCTAGTGGGTTAGGGGACACTAAAACCGGGACTAGACCCTACAATGAGCAGTTCTTC
>TRBJ1-1|-|TRBV10-3|-
CAIGPGTEAFF
TGTGCCATCGGTCCGGGAACTGAAGCTTTCTTT
>TRBJ1-3|-|TRBV9|-
CASSDREVSGNTIYF
TGTGCCAGCAGCGACCGAGAAGTCTCCGGAAACACCATATATTTT
>TRBJ2-6|-|TRBV15|once
CATSSRHSTGVSGANVLTF
TGTGCCACCAGCAGCCGACACAGTACAGGTGTCTCTGGGGCCAACGTCCTGACTTTC
>TRBJ2-7|-|TRBV7-2|-
CASSSRDWANEQYF
TGTGCCAGCAGCTCACGGGACTGGGCCAACGAGCAGTACTTC
>TRBJ2-7|-|TRBV4-3|-
CASSQDVGSVPEQYF
TGCGCCAGCAGCCAAGATGTGGGGAGTGTGCCCGAGCAGTACTTC
>TRBJ2-7|-|TRBV6-5|-
CASSQSSFGEQYF
TGTGCCAGCAGTCAGTCTAGCTTCGGTGAGCAGTACTTC
>TRBJ1-5|-|TRBV7-9|few
CASSLAGGLNQPQHF
TGTGCCAGCAGCTTAGCAGGAGGGTTGAATCAGCCCCAGCATTTT
>TRBJ2-5|-|TRBV19|-
CASSTPRDLETQYF
TGTGCCAGTAGTACCCCCCGGGATTTGGAGACCCAGTACTTC
>TRBJ1-2|TRBD1|TRBV28|-
CASERQGAYGYTF
TGTGCCAGCGAGCGCCAGGGGGCCTATGGCTACACCTTC
>TRBJ1-5|-|TRBV6-5|-
CASRGRSNSNQPQHF
TGTGCCAGCAGAGGCAGGTCAAATAGCAATCAGCCCCAGCATTTT
>TRBJ2-7|-|TRBV12-3/TRBV12-4|-
CASSLVQGYEQYF
TGTGCCAGCAGTTTAGTTCAGGGCTACGAGCAGTACTTC
>TRBJ2-5|-|TRBV3-1/TRBV3-2|few
CASSQLWGVDTNSQETQYF
TGTGCCAGCAGCCAACTGTGGGGGGTCGATACGAACTCCCAAGAGACCCAGTACTTC
>TRBJ2-3|-|TRBV18|-
CASSQSPGATDTQYF
TGTGCCAGCTCACAATCTCCGGGAGCCACAGATACGCAGTATTTT
>TRBJ2-5|-|TRBV7-2|-
CASSPGTKETQYF
TGTGCCAGCAGCCCAGGCACGAAAGAGACCCAGTACTTC
>TRBJ2-2|-|TRBV11-3|-
CASSLGGVQSRELFF
TGTGCCAGCAGCTTAGGCGGGGTACAGAGCCGGGAGCTGTTTTTT
>TRBJ2-7|TRBD2|TRBV7-9|-
CASSRSGGSYEQYF
TGTGCCAGCAGCCGTAGCGGGGGGTCCTACGAGCAGTACTTC
>TRBJ1-1|TRBD1|TRBV9|-
CASSVGRGRTEAFF
TGTGCCAGCAGCGTAGGAAGGGGGCGGACTGAAGCTTTCTTT